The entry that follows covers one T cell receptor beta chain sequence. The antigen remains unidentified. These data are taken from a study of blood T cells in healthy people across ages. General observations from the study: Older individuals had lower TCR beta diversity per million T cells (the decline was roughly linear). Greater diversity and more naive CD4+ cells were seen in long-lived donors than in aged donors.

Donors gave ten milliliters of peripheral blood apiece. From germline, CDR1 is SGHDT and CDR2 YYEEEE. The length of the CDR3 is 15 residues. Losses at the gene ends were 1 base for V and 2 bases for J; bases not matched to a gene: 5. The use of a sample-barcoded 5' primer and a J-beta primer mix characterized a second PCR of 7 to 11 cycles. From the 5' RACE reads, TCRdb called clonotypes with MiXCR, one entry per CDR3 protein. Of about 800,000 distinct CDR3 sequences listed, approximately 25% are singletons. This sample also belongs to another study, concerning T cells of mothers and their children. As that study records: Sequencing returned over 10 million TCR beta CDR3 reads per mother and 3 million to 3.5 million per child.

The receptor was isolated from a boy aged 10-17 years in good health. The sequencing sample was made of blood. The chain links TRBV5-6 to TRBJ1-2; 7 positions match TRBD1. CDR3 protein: CASSLPSRGNYGYTF. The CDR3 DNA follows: TGTGCCAGCAGCTTGCCGTCCAGGGGGAACTATGGCTACACCTTC.